Sequencing of this T cell receptor beta chain was carried out in a study of molecular identifiers for immune sequencing clone quantification. Study context: In replicates, the authors split RNA from around 18,000 or 91,000 naive CD8 cells five ways and sequenced four.

Sorting recovered naive CD8 T cells on a CD8+CD4-CCR7+CD45RA+ profile. Notes on this clonotype: What it binds is unknown.

The CDR3 length is 17 residues. Trimming removed 5 bases from V and 10 bases from J; junction bases left unmatched: 11. Previously described methods and listed TCR primers produced bulk TCR libraries. TCRdb ran MiXCR on the PCR reads and lists one entry per CDR3 protein. The profile shows under 800,000 distinct CDR3 sequences, about 25% of them singletons. Study-level results: Highly expanded clone sizes could be underestimated by identical TCR molecules that share a barcode.

The TCR was taken from a human donor in good health. Some libraries in this study had Jurkat cell RNA spiked in. V gene TRBV12-3 or TRBV12-4 combines with J gene TRBJ2-1; TRBD2 matches at 16 bases. The sequencing input was naive CD8+ T cells from blood, with Jurkat cell RNA spiked in. Subset reported: FACS-sorted CD8+CD4-CCR7+CD45RA+ naive T cells. CDR3 bases: TGTGCCAGCAGTCCGGAGGGACTAGCGGGAGGGCATCGGGAGCAGTTCTTC. Translating it yields CASSPEGLAGGHREQFF.